The following is a T cell receptor (beta chain) sequence with its context. Its antigen is not identified. The same CDR3 is also encoded by other DNA sequences in this sample. CDR1 SGHAT and CDR2 FQNNGV come from the germline V gene. The CDR3 sequence is 15 residues long. V was trimmed by 3 bases and J by 0 bases, leaving 12 bases between them. These data originate in a study of shared clonotypes between healthy human individuals. Study results and limitations: In contrast to clonotypes shared by all four donors, non-shared clonotypes had lower generation probabilities. Sampling involved blood alone; tissue repertoires likely differ. With four donors compared, around 4.7% of naive CD4 clonotypes were shared.

The assay was immunoSEQ multiplex PCR, and TCRdb's table has in-frame clones only and misses some. The sample yields roughly 110,000 clones, over 65% seen once. The material sequenced was memory CD8+ T cells sorted from blood. Subset indicated: CD45RO+ cells pooled with CCR7-negative TemRA cells. This chain joins TRBV11-2 and TRBJ2-7; D is undetermined. This clonotype originated in a woman between 25 and 40 years old in good health. The CDR3 DNA follows: TGTGCCAGCAGCTTTGGCGGCGCTGGCTCCTACGAGCAGTACTTC. Translated: CASSFGGAGSYEQYF.